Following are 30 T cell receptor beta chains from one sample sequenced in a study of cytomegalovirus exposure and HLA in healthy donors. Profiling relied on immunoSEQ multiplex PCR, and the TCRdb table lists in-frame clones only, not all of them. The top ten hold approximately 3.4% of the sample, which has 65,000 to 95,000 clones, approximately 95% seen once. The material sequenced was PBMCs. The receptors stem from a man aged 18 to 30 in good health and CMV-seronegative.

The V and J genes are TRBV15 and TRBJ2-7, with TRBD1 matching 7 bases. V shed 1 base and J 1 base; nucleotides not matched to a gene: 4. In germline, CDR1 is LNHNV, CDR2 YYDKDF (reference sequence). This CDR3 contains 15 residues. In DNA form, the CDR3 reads TGTGCCACCAGCAGAGCCGGGACAGTTTCCTACGAGCAGTACTTC. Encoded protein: CATSRAGTVSYEQYF. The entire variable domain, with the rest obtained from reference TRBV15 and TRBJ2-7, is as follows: DAMVIQNPRYQVTQFGKPVTLSCSQTLNHNVMYWYQQKSSQAPKLLFHYYDKDFNNEADTPDNFQSRRPNTSFCFLDIRSPGLGDTAMYLCATSRAGTVSYEQYFGPGTRLTVT.

The chain's CDR3 is CASRSGEGNEQFF. CDR3 nucleotide sequence: TGTGCCAGCCGTAGCGGGGAAGGCAATGAGCAGTTCTTC. The V call is TRBV5-4, the J call TRBJ2-1, with 8 bases matching TRBD2. J lost 6 bases, V lost 7 bases, and 6 bases had no gene match. The CDR3 runs 13 residues. Looked up from germline, CDR1 is SGHNT and CDR2 is YYREEE (reference sequence).

CDR3 sequence reads: CASGAFTEAFF. In nucleotides, the CDR3 is TGTGCCAGCGGAGCTTTTACTGAAGCTTTCTTT. This chain uses TRBV7-8 with TRBJ1-1; unclear D gene. From germline, CDR1 is SGHVS and CDR2 FQNEAQ. Trimming removed 8 bases from V and 5 bases from J, with 9 bases in between. CDR3 size: 11 residues. The whole variable domain, filled in from reference TRBV7-8 and TRBJ1-1, reads GAGVSQSPRYKVAKRGQDVALRCDPISGHVSLFWYQQALGQGPEFLTYFQNEAQLDKSGLPSDRFFAERPEGSVSTLKIQRTQQEDSAVYLCASGAFTEAFFGQGTRLTVV.

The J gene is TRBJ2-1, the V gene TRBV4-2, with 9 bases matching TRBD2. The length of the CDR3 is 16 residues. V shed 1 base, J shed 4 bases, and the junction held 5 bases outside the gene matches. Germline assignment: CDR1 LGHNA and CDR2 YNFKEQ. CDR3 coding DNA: TGTGCCAGCAGCCAAGCTAGCGGGGACGCATACAATGAGCAGTTCTTC. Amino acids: CASSQASGDAYNEQFF.

The CDR3 protein is CATRKPPYEQYF. CDR3 in DNA: TGTGCCACCCGAAAGCCCCCCTACGAGCAGTACTTC. The rearrangement links TRBV28 to TRBJ2-7; D is unresolved. CDR1 is MDHEN, CDR2 SYDVKM, per germline. Trimming removed 10 bases from V and 2 bases from J, with 12 bases in between. This CDR3 contains 12 residues.

CDR3 region: CASSTDRGNGKLFF. CDR3 DNA sequence: TGTGCCAGCAGTACGGACAGGGGGAACGGAAAACTGTTTTTT. The chain carries TRBV6-5 and TRBJ1-4; 10 bases match TRBD1. This CDR3 comprises 14 residues. CDR1 is MNHEY and CDR2 is SVGAGI in the germline V gene. The trim removed 5 bases at V and 10 bases at J, leaving 7 bases unmatched.

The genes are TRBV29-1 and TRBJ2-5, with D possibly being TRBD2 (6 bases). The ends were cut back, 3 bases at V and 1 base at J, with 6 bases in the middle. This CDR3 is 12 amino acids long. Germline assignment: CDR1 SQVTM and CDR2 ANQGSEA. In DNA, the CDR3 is TGCAGCGTTGAGGGACTCCAAGAGACCCAGTACTTC. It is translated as CSVEGLQETQYF.

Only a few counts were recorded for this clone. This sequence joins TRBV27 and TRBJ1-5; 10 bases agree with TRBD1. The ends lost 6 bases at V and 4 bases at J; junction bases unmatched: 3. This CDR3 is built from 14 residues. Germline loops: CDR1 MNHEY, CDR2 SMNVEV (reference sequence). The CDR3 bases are TGTGCCAGCAGAAGGACAGGGGGGAATCAGCCCCAGCATTTT. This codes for CASRRTGGNQPQHF.

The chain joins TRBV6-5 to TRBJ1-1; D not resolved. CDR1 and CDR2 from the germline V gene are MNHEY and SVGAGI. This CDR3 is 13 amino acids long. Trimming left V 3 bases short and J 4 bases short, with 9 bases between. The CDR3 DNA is TGTGCCAGCAGTTATGGGGAGGGCACTGAAGCTTTCTTT. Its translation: CASSYGEGTEAFF.

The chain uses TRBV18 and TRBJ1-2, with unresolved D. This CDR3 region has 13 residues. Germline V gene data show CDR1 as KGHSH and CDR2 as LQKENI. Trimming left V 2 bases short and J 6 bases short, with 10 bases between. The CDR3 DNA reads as TGTGCCAGCTCACCATTGTCAGAAAATGGCTACACCTTC. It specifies CASSPLSENGYTF.

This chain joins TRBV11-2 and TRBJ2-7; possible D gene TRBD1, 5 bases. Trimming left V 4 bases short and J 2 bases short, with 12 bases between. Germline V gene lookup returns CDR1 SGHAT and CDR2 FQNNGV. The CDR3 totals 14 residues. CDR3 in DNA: TGTGCCAGCAGCTCCCACGACAGCACCTACGAGCAGTACTTC. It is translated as CASSSHDSTYEQYF.

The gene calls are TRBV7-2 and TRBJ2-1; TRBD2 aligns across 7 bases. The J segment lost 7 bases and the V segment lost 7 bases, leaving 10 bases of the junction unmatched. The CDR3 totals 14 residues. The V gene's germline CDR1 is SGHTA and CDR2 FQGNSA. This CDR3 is CASTWVAGSNEQFF. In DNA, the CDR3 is TGTGCCAGCACCTGGGTAGCGGGCTCTAATGAGCAGTTCTTC.

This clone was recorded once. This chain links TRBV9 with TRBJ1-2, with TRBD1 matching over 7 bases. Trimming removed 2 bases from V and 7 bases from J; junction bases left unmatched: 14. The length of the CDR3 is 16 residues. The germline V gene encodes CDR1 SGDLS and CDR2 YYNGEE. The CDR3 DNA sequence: TGTGCCAGCAGCGTGGATAACAGGGGAGCGTCAAGTGGCTACACCTTC. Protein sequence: CASSVDNRGASSGYTF.

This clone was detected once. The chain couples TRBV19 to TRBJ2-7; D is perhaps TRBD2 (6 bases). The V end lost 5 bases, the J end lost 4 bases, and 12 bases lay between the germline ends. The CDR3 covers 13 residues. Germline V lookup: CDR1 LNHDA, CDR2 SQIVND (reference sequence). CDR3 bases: TGTGCCAGTAGTTTTGGTGCGGGATACGAGCAGTACTTC. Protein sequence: CASSFGAGYEQYF.

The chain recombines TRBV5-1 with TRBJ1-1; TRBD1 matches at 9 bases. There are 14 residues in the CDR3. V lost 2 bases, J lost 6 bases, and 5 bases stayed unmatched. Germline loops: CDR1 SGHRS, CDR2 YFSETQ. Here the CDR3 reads CASSFGTGTAEAFF. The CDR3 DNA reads TGCGCCAGCAGCTTCGGGACAGGGACTGCTGAAGCTTTCTTT.

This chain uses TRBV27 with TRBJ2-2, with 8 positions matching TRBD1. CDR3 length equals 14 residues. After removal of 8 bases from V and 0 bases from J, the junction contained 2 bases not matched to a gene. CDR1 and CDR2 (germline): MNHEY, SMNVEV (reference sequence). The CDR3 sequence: CASGQGANTGELFF. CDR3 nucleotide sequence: TGTGCCAGCGGACAGGGAGCGAACACCGGGGAGCTGTTTTTT.

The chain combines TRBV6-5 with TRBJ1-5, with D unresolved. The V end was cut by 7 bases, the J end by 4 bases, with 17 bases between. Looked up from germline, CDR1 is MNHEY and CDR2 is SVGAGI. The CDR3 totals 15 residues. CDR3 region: CASKLTPTGNQPQHF. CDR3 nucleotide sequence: TGTGCCAGCAAACTGACTCCAACGGGAAATCAGCCCCAGCATTTT.

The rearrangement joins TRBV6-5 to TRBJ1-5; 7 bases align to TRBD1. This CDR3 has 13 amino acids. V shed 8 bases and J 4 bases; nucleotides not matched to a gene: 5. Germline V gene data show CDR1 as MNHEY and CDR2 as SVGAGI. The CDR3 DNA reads TGTGCCAGCGGCTGGGACAGAAATCAGCCCCAGCATTTT. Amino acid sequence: CASGWDRNQPQHF.

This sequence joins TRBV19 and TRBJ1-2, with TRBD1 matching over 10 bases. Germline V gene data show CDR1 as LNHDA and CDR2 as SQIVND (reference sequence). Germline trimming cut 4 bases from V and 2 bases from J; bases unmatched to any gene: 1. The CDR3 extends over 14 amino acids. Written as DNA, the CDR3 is TGTGCCAGTAGTACGGGACAGGGGAACTATGGCTACACCTTC. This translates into CASSTGQGNYGYTF.

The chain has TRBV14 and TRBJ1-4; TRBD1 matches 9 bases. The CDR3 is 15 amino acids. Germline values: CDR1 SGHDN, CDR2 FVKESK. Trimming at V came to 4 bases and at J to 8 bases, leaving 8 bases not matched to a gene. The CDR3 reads CASSPRTGAGEKLFF. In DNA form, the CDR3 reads TGTGCCAGCAGCCCTCGGACAGGGGCGGGCGAAAAACTGTTTTTT.

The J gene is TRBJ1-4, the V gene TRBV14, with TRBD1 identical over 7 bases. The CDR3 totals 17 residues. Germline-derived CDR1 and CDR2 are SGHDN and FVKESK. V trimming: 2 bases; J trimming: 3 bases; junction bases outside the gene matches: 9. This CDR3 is CASSQRQGVRSNEKLFF. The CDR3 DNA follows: TGTGCCAGCAGCCAACGCCAGGGGGTGAGATCTAATGAAAAACTGTTTTTT.

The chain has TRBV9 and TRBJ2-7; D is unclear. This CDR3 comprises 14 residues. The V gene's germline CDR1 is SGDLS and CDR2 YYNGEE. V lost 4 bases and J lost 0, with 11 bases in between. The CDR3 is CASSPPLRSYEQYF. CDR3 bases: TGTGCCAGCAGCCCTCCTCTCCGCTCCTACGAGCAGTACTTC.

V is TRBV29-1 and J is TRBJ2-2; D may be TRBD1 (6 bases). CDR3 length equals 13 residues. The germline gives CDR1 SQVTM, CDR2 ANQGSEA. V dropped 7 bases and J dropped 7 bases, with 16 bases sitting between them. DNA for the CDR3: TGCAGCGCCAAGCCCCAGGGGAACGGGGAGCTGTTTTTT. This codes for CSAKPQGNGELFF.

The CDR3 DNA reads as TGTGCCAGTAGTGGGTGGGAGGCGGGGGATAACACCGGGGAGCTGTTTTTT. The encoded protein is CASSGWEAGDNTGELFF. The V call is TRBV19, the J call TRBJ2-2, with 7 nucleotides matching TRBD2. The germline CDR1 and CDR2 sequences are LNHDA and SQIVND (reference sequence). This CDR3 is built from 17 residues. The junction had 11 bases not matched to a gene; V was cut back by 5 bases and J by 2 bases.

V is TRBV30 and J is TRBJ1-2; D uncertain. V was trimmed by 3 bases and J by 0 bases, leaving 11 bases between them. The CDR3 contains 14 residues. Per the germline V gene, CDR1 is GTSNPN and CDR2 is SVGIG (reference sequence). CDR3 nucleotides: TGTGCCTGGAGCGGCGGCGGGACTAACTATGGCTACACCTTC. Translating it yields CAWSGGGTNYGYTF.

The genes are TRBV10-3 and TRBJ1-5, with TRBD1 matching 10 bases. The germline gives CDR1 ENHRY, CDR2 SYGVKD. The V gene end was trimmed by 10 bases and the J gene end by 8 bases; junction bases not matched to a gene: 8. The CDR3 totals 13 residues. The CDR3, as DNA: TGTGCCACGGACAGGGGGGGAGGCGAGCCCCAGCATTTT. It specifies CATDRGGGEPQHF.

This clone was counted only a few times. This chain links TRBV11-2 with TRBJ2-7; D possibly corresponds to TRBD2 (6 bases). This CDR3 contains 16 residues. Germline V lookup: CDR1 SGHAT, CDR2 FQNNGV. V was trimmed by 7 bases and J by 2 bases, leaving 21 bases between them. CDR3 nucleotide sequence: TGTGCCAGCACCAAAAGCCCGAGACTAGACACCTACGAGCAGTACTTC. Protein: CASTKSPRLDTYEQYF. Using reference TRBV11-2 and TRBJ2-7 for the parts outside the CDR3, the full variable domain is EAGVAQSPRYKIIEKRQSVAFWCNPISGHATLYWYQQILGQGPKLLIQFQNNGVVDDSQLPKDRFSAERLKGVDSTLKIQPAKLEDSAVYLCASTKSPRLDTYEQYFGPGTRLTVT.

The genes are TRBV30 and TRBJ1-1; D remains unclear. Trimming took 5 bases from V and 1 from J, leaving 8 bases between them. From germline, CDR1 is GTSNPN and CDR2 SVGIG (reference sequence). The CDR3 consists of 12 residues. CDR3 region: CAWVRGNTEAFF. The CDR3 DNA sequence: TGTGCCTGGGTCCGAGGGAACACTGAAGCTTTCTTT. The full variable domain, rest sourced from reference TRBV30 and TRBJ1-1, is SQTIHQWPATLVQPVGSPLSLECTVEGTSNPNLYWYRQAAGRGLQLLFYSVGIGQISSEVPQNLSASRPQDRQFILSSKKLLLSDSGFYLCAWVRGNTEAFFGQGTRLTVV.

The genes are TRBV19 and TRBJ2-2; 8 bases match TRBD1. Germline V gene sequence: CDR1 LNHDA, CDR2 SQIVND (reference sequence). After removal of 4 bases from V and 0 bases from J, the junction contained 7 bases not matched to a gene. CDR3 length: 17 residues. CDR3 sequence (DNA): TGTGCCAGTAGTAAAAGATCGACAGGGGCGAACACCGGGGAGCTGTTTTTT. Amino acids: CASSKRSTGANTGELFF.

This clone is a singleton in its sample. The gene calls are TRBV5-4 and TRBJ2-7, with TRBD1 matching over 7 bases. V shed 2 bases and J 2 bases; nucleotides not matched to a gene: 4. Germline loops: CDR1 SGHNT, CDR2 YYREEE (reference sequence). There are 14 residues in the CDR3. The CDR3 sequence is CASSLWDSTYEQYF. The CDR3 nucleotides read TGTGCCAGCAGCTTATGGGACAGTACCTACGAGCAGTACTTC.